This entry concerns a single TCR beta chain. V dropped 1 base and J dropped 3 bases, with 14 bases sitting between them. The CDR3 spans 16 residues. Germline V gives CDR1 LNHNV, CDR2 YYDKDF (reference sequence). The method was immunoSEQ multiplex PCR; TCRdb's version includes in-frame clones alone and lacks a portion of them. The sample holds roughly 500,000 clones, almost 97% seen once. This record belongs to a study of shared clonotypes between healthy human individuals. V gene TRBV15 combines with J gene TRBJ2-3, with D unresolved. What was sequenced was naive CD4+ T cells sorted from blood. Indicated subset: CD45RA+ positively selected. The source of this sequence is a woman in her twenties or thirties in good health. The CDR3 DNA reads TGTGCCACCAGCAGAGTCCCCCAGGCGGCAACAGATACGCAGTATTTT. It is translated as CATSRVPQAATDTQYF.